One sample yielded the 26 T cell receptor beta chains listed below, sequenced in a study of immune heterogeneity within non-small cell lung tumors. Template came from bulk tumor genomic DNA, at approximately 540 ng per sample. During surgery, several far-apart biopsies were obtained from every primary tumor. Those enrolled were patients newly diagnosed with untreated non-small cell lung cancer and undergoing curative surgery. The TCR beta CDR3 region was amplified by multiplex PCR employing 32 V and 13 J primers. TCRdb re-derived calls from the multiplex PCR reads in MiXCR, one entry per CDR3 protein. Here the sample spans around 11,000 distinct CDR3 sequences, 15% to 25% being singletons. Sequencing used lung tumor tissue. The source of these receptors is a man aged 55 to 70 with non-small cell lung cancer.

The chain is built from TRBV2 and TRBJ2-7; no reliable D call. CDR1 and CDR2 (germline): SNHLY, FYNNEI. The CDR3 is made up of 14 amino acids. V lost 7 bases to trimming and J lost 1 base, with 14 bases between them. In nucleotides, the CDR3 is TGTGCCAGCAACCTCGAGACCTTATCCTACGAGCAGTACTTC. Translation gives CASNLETLSYEQYF.

This clonotype is medium-sized in the sample. V and J are TRBV6-1 and TRBJ1-6, with a possible D match to TRBD1 (6 bases). CDR3 length equals 15 residues. Germline V gene data show CDR1 as MNHNS and CDR2 as SASEGT. Trimming removed 6 bases at V and 6 bases at J, with 15 bases between. As DNA, the CDR3 is TGTGCCAGCAGCCTCACAGGGACCGCTAATTCACCCCTCCACTTT. Protein sequence: CASSLTGTANSPLHF.

Within the sample, this clonotype is medium-sized. The J gene is TRBJ2-1, the V gene TRBV2, with 11 nucleotides matching TRBD2. The V gene end was trimmed by 6 bases and the J gene end by 5 bases; junction bases not matched to a gene: 6. The CDR3 has 15 amino acids. The germline CDR1 and CDR2 sequences are SNHLY and FYNNEI. CDR3 nucleotides: TGTGCCAGCAGACAACTAGCGGGAGTCGACAATGAGCAGTTCTTC. Amino acid sequence: CASRQLAGVDNEQFF.

This clonotype has more than one count but fewer than ten. This chain links TRBV5-4 with TRBJ2-7, with 13 bases matching TRBD2. CDR3 size: 14 residues. Looked up from germline, CDR1 is SGHNT and CDR2 is YYREEE (reference sequence). Trimming at V came to 3 bases and at J to 7 bases, leaving 4 bases not matched to a gene. CDR3 amino acids: CASSSGLAGTEQYF. For the CDR3, the DNA is TGTGCCAGCAGCTCGGGACTAGCGGGAACTGAGCAGTACTTC.

Many counts were recorded for this clonotype. This sequence joins TRBV5-1 and TRBJ1-2; no definite D call. The V and J ends lost 1 base and 13 bases respectively, with 8 bases between them. Germline V gene sequence: CDR1 SGHRS, CDR2 YFSETQ. The CDR3 contains 10 residues. CDR3 DNA: TGCGCCAGCAGCTTGCTTTTTCTCACCTTC. This translates into CASSLLFLTF. Supplemented by reference TRBV5-1 and TRBJ1-2, the full variable domain reads KAGVTQTPRYLIKTRGQQVTLSCSPISGHRSVSWYQQTPGQGLQFLFEYFSETQRNKGNFPGRFSGRQFSNSRSEMNVSTLELGDSALYLCASSLLFLTFGSGTRLTVV.

As concerns this clonotype: A read error may account for a junction end that differs from germline. The CDR3 nucleotides read TGTGCTAGCAGCCCAGGACTAGGGGTCGATACGCAGTATTTT. Protein: CASSPGLGVDTQYF. The chain has TRBV7-7 and TRBJ2-3, with 7 bases identical to TRBD2. The CDR3 length is 14 residues. Germline V gene data show CDR1 as SSHAT and CDR2 as FNYEAQ (reference sequence).

The gene calls are TRBV2 and TRBJ2-1, with 10 bases matching TRBD2. The CDR3 is 15 amino acids. V shed 9 bases, J shed 1 base, and the junction held 6 bases outside the gene matches. Germline CDR1 reads SNHLY; CDR2 reads FYNNEI. The CDR3 sequence: CASNSGRSSYNEQFF. For the CDR3, the DNA is TGTGCCAGTAATAGCGGGAGGTCTTCCTACAATGAGCAGTTCTTC.

The chain links TRBV12-3 or TRBV12-4 to TRBJ2-5, with 8 positions matching TRBD2. The CDR3 spans 14 residues. V trimming: 5 bases; J trimming: 2 bases; junction bases outside the gene matches: 4. The CDR3 region has the DNA TGTGCCAGCAGTCGTAGCGGGAAACAAGAGACCCAGTACTTC. Residues: CASSRSGKQETQYF.

This clonotype was recorded a few times. V and J are TRBV12-3 or TRBV12-4 and TRBJ2-3; D is undetermined. The CDR3 runs to 13 residues. The V and J ends lost 3 bases and 6 bases respectively, with 10 bases between them. The CDR3 DNA sequence: TGTGCCAGCAGTTTTGTCGTAGGGGATACGCAGTATTTT. Protein sequence: CASSFVVGDTQYF.

This clonotype is medium-sized in the sample. The chain is built from TRBV20-1 and TRBJ1-4; 7 bases map to TRBD1. The V gene end was trimmed by 1 base and the J gene end by 4 bases; junction bases not matched to a gene: 6. CDR3 length: 15 residues. Germline assignment: CDR1 DFQATT and CDR2 SNEGSKA (reference sequence). CDR3 loop: CSARAGQIHNEKLFF. The CDR3 coding sequence is TGCAGTGCTAGAGCGGGACAGATACATAATGAAAAACTGTTTTTT.

This clonotype is deemed medium-sized. The genes are TRBV6-2 or TRBV6-3 and TRBJ2-7; D gene unclear. CDR1 MNHEY and CDR2 SVGEGT come from the germline V gene. CDR3 length equals 14 residues. V was cut by 6 bases and J by 0 bases, with 12 bases left in between. CDR3 protein: CASRPPSSSYEQYF. The DNA for the CDR3 is TGTGCCAGCAGGCCCCCTAGTTCCTCCTACGAGCAGTACTTC.

V and J are TRBV20-1 and TRBJ1-5; the D gene is possibly TRBD1 (6 bases). From germline, CDR1 is DFQATT and CDR2 SNEGSKA (reference sequence). Deletions cut 3 bases from V and 3 bases from J, with 9 bases between. This CDR3 is 13 amino acids long. As DNA, the CDR3 is TGCAGTGCTAGTGGACAGTACAATCAGCCCCAGCATTTT. It yields the protein CSASGQYNQPQHF.

The chain carries TRBV9 and TRBJ2-5; TRBD2 matches at 14 bases. Germline values: CDR1 SGDLS, CDR2 YYNGEE. Trimming removed 4 bases from V and 5 bases from J; junction bases left unmatched: 7. This CDR3 region has 16 residues. CDR3 amino acids: CASSLSGLAGVETQYF. Written as DNA, the CDR3 is TGTGCCAGCAGCCTCTCGGGACTAGCGGGAGTGGAGACCCAGTACTTC.

The chain has TRBV29-1 and TRBJ1-1; tentative D call: TRBD1 (5 bases). V was shortened by 1 base and J by 4 bases, with 13 bases between the two germline ends. The CDR3 length is 14 residues. The V gene's germline CDR1 is SQVTM and CDR2 ANQGSEA. The CDR3 DNA follows: TGCAGCGTTGAAGGCGACAGCATCGTCACTGAAGCTTTCTTT. Translating gives CSVEGDSIVTEAFF.

This clonotype came up a few times. The V call is TRBV20-1, the J call TRBJ2-3, with D unclear. V was trimmed by 2 bases and J by 5 bases, leaving 8 bases between them. The germline V gene has CDR1 DFQATT and CDR2 SNEGSKA (reference sequence). CDR3 length: 12 amino acids. CDR3 sequence reads: CSARLSLDTQYF. CDR3 nucleotides: TGCAGTGCTAGATTGTCCTTAGATACGCAGTATTTT.

The chain employs TRBV5-1 and TRBJ2-2; TRBD2 matches 10 bases. This CDR3 has 17 amino acids. Trimming removed 1 base from V and 5 bases from J; junction bases left unmatched: 8. Looked up from germline, CDR1 is SGHRS and CDR2 is YFSETQ. The CDR3 spells CASSLSLAGERTGELFF. CDR3 DNA sequence: TGCGCCAGCAGCTTGAGTCTAGCGGGAGAACGGACCGGGGAGCTGTTTTTT.

The genes are TRBV12-3 or TRBV12-4 and TRBJ2-5; either TRBD1 or TRBD2 may fit D (6 bases each). The V end was cut by 6 bases, the J end by 4 bases, with 18 bases between. The CDR3 loop spans 15 amino acids. The CDR3 DNA follows: TGTGCCAGCAGATCAAGGGGGGCGAGGGGAGAGACCCAGTACTTC. This gives the protein CASRSRGARGETQYF.

In regard to this clonotype: Given a much more abundant clone one base away, this may be a read error. This rearrangement joins TRBV12-3 or TRBV12-4 to TRBJ1-2; TRBD1 might be the D (5 bases). V lost 3 bases, J lost 8 bases, and 10 bases lay in between. This CDR3 region has 12 residues. The CDR3 DNA reads as TGTGCCAGCAGTTTGTCTCGGGGCGGCTACACCTTC. Translated: CASSLSRGGYTF.

This clonotype rates as medium-sized. For the CDR3, the DNA is TGTGCCACCAGCAGAGGGCCGGGGGAGGTGCAGGGTGAGCAGTTCTTC. Translation gives CATSRGPGEVQGEQFF. The V call is TRBV15, the J call TRBJ2-1; D may be TRBD2 (6 bases). Germline loops: CDR1 LNHNV, CDR2 YYDKDF (reference sequence). The CDR3 contains 16 residues. Between the trimmed V and J ends, which lost 1 base and 9 bases, there was a span of 19 bases. The full variable domain, its missing parts supplied by reference TRBV15 and TRBJ2-1, is DAMVIQNPRYQVTQFGKPVTLSCSQTLNHNVMYWYQQKSSQAPKLLFHYYDKDFNNEADTPDNFQSRRPNTSFCFLDIRSPGLGDTAMYLCATSRGPGEVQGEQFFGPGTRLTVL.

This clonotype was seen a few times. A junction end diverges from the germline sequence, so it may reflect a read error. The chain has TRBV6-1 and TRBJ1-3; D gene uncertain. CDR3 length: 14 amino acids. Germline CDR1 reads MNHNS; CDR2 reads SASEGT. The CDR3 nucleotides read TGTGCCACACAGAGGGCCGGAGGTGGAAGCACCATATATTTT. Translated: CATQRAGGGSTIYF.

The rearrangement uses TRBV9 and TRBJ2-2, with TRBD1 identical over 7 bases. From germline, CDR1 is SGDLS and CDR2 YYNGEE. Trimming at V came to 1 base and at J to 2 bases, leaving 8 bases not matched to a gene. This CDR3 is built from 17 residues. CDR3 region: CASSVLGGAGNTGELFF. The CDR3 DNA is TGTGCCAGCAGCGTATTAGGGGGCGCCGGCAACACCGGGGAGCTGTTTTTT.

With regard to this clonotype: A single base separates this from a much larger clone, so it may be a read error. This chain links TRBV19 with TRBJ2-7; 8 bases agree with TRBD1. Germline V CDR1 and CDR2: LNHDA, SQIVND (reference sequence). This CDR3 region has 14 residues. The CDR3 coding sequence is TGTGACAGTAGCCTAACAGGGGGATCCTACGAGCAGTACTTC. Its protein is CDSSLTGGSYEQYF.

This clonotype was observed a few times. This chain joins TRBV4-1 and TRBJ2-3; maybe TRBD2 (5 bases). Germline-derived CDR1 and CDR2 are MGHRA and YSYEKL. The CDR3 contains 14 residues. Trimming cost V 1 base and J 2 bases, with 7 bases left between them. The CDR3 region is CASSQGADTDTQYF. CDR3 DNA sequence: TGCGCCAGCAGCCAAGGAGCGGACACAGATACGCAGTATTTT.

By frequency in the sample, this clonotype is medium-sized. The chain combines TRBV20-1 with TRBJ2-7, with D tentatively TRBD1 (6 bases). V lost 5 bases, J lost 0 bases, and 11 bases lay in between. This CDR3 is built from 13 residues. Germline V gene sequence: CDR1 DFQATT, CDR2 SNEGSKA (reference sequence). CDR3 in amino acids: CSAGTGNSYEQYF. The CDR3, as DNA: TGCAGTGCTGGTACAGGGAACTCCTACGAGCAGTACTTC.

This clonotype has just a few counts. This chain uses TRBV20-1 with TRBJ1-6, with D hard to call. The length of the CDR3 is 15 residues. V was shortened by 0 bases and J by 7 bases, with 13 bases between the two germline ends. CDR1 is DFQATT, CDR2 SNEGSKA, per germline (reference sequence). CDR3 sequence: CSARETGIGNSPLHF. In DNA, the CDR3 is TGCAGTGCTAGAGAGACTGGGATTGGGAATTCACCCCTCCACTTT.

Points on this clonotype: This may be a read error: a much more frequent sequence differs by one nucleotide. The chain couples TRBV20-1 to TRBJ2-2; 8 nucleotides agree with TRBD2. Germline loops: CDR1 DFQATT, CDR2 SNEGSKA (reference sequence). The CDR3 has 16 amino acids. The CDR3 protein is CSASPQERGNTRELFF. CDR3 nucleotides: TGCAGTGCTAGCCCTCAGGAGCGGGGGAACACCAGGGAGCTGTTTTTT.